What follows is one TCR beta chain and its context. The sample is drawn from a study of blood T cell repertoires in COVID-19. Study details: Acute and convalescent COVID-19 samples came from the United States, Italy and Spain.

This CDR3 spans 15 amino acids. Per germline, CDR1 MDHEN and CDR2 SYDVKM. The V end lost 0 bases, the J end lost 1 base, and 10 bases lay between the germline ends. As handled by the study authors: Researchers report that nucleated cell counts were estimated from reference gene primer amplification. Clones were sequenced by immunoSEQ multiplex PCR, and TCRdb holds only the in-frame ones, with some missing. From that table come the V and J calls and clone size; the DNA was used to work out D and trimming. The repertoire has over 95,000 clones, around 85% of them found once; the top ten carry about 13%.

Source material: peripheral blood. This TCR derives from a human donor in a cohort sampled during active COVID-19. This chain connects TRBV28 to TRBJ2-7, with D possibly TRBD1 on 6 matching bases. CDR3 in amino acids: CASSLWPQGSYEQYF. In DNA, the CDR3 is TGTGCCAGCAGTTTATGGCCACAGGGTTCCTACGAGCAGTACTTC.